Described below is a single T cell receptor beta chain sequence and its context. The source of the sample is a study of T cells in localized non-small cell lung cancer. Repertoires were generated with immunoSEQ multiplex PCR, while TCRdb's copy carries only in-frame clones and drops some. The table shows 70,000 to 100,000 clones, with roughly 90% occurring only once. The clonotype was recovered from a woman aged 40 to 75 with stage II squamous cell lung carcinoma. This specimen was PBMCs, taken before any cancer treatment.

The CDR3 nucleotides read TGTGCCAGCAGTCTCCTAGAGACCCAGTACTTC. Translating gives CASSLLETQYF. V and J are TRBV6-6 and TRBJ2-5; D not certain. Germline lookup yields CDR1 MNHNY and CDR2 SVGAGI (reference sequence). V lost 5 bases and J lost 4, with 5 bases in between. There are 11 residues in the CDR3.